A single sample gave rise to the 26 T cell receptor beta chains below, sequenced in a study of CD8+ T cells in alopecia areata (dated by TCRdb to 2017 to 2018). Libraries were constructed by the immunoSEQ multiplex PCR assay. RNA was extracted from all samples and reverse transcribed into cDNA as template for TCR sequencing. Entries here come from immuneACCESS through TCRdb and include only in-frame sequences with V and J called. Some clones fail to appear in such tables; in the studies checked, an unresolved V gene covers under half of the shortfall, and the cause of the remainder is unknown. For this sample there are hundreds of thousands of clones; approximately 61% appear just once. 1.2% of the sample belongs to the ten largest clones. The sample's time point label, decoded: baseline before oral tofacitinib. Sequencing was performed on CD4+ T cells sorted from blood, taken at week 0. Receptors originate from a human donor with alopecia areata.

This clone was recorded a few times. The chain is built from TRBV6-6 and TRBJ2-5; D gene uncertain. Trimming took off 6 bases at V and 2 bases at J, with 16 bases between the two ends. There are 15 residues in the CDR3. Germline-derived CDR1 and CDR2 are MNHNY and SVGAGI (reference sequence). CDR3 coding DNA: TGTGCCAGCAGCCCAGATTTTATTGAGCAAGAGACCCAGTACTTC. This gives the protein CASSPDFIEQETQYF.

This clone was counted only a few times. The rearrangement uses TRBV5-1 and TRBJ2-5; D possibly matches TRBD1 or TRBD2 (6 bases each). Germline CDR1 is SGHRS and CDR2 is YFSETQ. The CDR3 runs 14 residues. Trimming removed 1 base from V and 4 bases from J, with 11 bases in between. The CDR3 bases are TGCGCCAGCAGCTTGATCGGGGGCCTAGAGACCCAGTACTTC. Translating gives CASSLIGGLETQYF.

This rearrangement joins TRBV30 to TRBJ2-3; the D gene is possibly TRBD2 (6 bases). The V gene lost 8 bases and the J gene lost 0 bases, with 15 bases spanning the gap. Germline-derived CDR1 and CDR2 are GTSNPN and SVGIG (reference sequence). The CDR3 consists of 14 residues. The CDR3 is CASDIGGSTDTQYF. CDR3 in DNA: TGTGCCAGTGACATTGGAGGGAGCACAGATACGCAGTATTTT.

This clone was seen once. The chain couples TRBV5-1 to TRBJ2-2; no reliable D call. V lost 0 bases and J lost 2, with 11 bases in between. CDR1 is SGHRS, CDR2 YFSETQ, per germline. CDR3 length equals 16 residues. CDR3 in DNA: TGCGCCAGCAGCTTGGAGGCAGGATCAAACACCGGGGAGCTGTTTTTT. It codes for CASSLEAGSNTGELFF.

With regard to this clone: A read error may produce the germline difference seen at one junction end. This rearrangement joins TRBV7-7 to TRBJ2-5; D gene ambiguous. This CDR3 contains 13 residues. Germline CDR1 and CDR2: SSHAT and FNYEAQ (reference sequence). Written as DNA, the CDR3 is TGTGCTAGCAGTGGCCAGACGGCAGAGACCCAGTACTTC. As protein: CASSGQTAETQYF.

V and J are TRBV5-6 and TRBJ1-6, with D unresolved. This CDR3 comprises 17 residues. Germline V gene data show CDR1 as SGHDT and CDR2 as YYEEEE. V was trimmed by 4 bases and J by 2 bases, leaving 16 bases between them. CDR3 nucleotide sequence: TGTGCCAGCAGCCTCCGGTCCACGGGCGCCTATAATTCACCCCTCCACTTT. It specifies CASSLRSTGAYNSPLHF. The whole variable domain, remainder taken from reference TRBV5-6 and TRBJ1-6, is DAGVTQSPTHLIKTRGQQVTLRCSPKSGHDTVSWYQQALGQGPQFIFQYYEEEERQRGNFPDRFSGHQFPNYSSELNVNALLLGDSALYLCASSLRSTGAYNSPLHFGNGTRLTVT.

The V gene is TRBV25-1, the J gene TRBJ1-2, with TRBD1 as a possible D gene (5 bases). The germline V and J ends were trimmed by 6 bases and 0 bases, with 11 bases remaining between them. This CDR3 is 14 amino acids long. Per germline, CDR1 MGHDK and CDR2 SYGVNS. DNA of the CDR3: TGTGCCAGCAGAGACAGAAACTCTAACTATGGCTACACCTTC. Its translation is CASRDRNSNYGYTF.

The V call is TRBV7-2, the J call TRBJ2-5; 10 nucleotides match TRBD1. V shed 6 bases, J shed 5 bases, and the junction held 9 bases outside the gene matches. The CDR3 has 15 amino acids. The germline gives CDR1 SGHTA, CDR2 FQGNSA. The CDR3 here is CASSSGTGVLETQYF. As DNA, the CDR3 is TGTGCCAGCAGTTCCGGGACAGGGGTACTTGAGACCCAGTACTTC.

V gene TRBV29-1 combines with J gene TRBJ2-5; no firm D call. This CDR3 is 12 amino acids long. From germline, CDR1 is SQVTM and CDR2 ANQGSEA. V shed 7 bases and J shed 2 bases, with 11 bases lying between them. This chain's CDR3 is CSGVRAQETQYF. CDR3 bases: TGCAGCGGTGTAAGGGCACAAGAGACCCAGTACTTC. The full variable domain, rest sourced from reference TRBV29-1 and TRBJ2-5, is SAVISQKPSRDICQRGTSLTIQCQVDSQVTMMFWYRQQPGQSLTLIATANQGSEATYESGFVIDKFPISRPNLTFSTLTVSNMSPEDSSIYLCSGVRAQETQYFGPGTRLLVL.

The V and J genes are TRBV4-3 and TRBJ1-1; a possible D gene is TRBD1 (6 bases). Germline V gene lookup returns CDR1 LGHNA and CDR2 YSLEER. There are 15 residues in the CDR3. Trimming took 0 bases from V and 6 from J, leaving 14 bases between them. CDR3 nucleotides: TGCGCCAGCAGCCAAGATCTGGTGGGGACATCTGAAGCTTTCTTT. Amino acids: CASSQDLVGTSEAFF.

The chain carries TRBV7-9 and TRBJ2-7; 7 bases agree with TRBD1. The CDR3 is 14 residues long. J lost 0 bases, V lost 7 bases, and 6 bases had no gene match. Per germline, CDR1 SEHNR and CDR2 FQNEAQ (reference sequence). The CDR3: CASNEGQISYEQYF. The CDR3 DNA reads TGTGCCAGCAACGAGGGACAGATCTCCTACGAGCAGTACTTC.

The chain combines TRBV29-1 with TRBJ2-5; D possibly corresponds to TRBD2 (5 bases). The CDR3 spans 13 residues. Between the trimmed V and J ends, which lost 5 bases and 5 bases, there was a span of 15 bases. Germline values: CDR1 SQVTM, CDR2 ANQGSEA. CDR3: CSVLRGLGETQYF. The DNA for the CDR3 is TGCAGCGTTCTGCGAGGGTTAGGGGAGACCCAGTACTTC.

DNA of the CDR3: TGTGCCAGCAGCCTCCGACTAGCGGGGCCCACAGATACGCAGTATTTT. Its translation is CASSLRLAGPTDTQYF. The rearrangement links TRBV9 to TRBJ2-3, with 11 bases aligning to TRBD2. V lost 4 bases to trimming and J lost 2 bases; unmatched junction nucleotides: 6. This CDR3 region has 16 residues. Germline V gene sequence: CDR1 SGDLS, CDR2 YYNGEE.

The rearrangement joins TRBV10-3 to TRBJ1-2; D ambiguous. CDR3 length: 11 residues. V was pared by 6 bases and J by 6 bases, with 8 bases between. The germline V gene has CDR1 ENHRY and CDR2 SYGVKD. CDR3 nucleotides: TGTGCCATCAGCCAGAGCCATGGCTACACCTTC. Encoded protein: CAISQSHGYTF.

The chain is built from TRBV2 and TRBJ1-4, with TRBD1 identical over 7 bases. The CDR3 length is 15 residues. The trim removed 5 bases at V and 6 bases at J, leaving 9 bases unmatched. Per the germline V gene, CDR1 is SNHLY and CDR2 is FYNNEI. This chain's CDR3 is CASSRRQGWDEKLFF. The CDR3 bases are TGTGCCAGCAGTAGGAGACAGGGATGGGATGAAAAACTGTTTTTT.

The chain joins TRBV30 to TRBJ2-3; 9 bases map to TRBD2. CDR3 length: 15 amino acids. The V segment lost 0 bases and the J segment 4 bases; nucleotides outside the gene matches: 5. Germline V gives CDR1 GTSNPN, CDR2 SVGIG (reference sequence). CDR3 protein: CAWSVGGGAADTQYF. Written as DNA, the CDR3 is TGTGCCTGGAGTGTAGGCGGGGGGGCGGCAGATACGCAGTATTTT.

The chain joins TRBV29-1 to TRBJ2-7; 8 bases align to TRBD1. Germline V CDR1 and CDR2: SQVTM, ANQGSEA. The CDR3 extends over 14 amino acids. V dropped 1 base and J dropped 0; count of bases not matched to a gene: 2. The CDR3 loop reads CSVEGQGTSYEQYF. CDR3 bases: TGCAGCGTTGAAGGACAGGGGACCTCCTACGAGCAGTACTTC.

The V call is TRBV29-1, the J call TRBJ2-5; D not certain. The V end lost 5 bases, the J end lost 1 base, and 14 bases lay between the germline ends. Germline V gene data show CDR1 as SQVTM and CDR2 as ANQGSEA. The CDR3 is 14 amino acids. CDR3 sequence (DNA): TGCAGCGTTAAACTCTCTGGCGCCCAAGAGACCCAGTACTTC. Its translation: CSVKLSGAQETQYF.

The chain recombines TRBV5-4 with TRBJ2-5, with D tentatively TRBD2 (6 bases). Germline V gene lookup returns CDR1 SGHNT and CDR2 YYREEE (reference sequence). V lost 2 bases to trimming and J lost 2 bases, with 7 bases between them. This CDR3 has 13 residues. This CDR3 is CASSFGGQETQYF. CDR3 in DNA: TGTGCCAGCAGCTTCGGGGGTCAAGAGACCCAGTACTTC. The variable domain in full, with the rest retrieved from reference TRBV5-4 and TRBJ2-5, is ETGVTQSPTHLIKTRGQQVTLRCSSQSGHNTVSWYQQALGQGPQFIFQYYREEENGRGNFPPRFSGLQFPNYSSELNVNALELDDSALYLCASSFGGQETQYFGPGTRLLVL.

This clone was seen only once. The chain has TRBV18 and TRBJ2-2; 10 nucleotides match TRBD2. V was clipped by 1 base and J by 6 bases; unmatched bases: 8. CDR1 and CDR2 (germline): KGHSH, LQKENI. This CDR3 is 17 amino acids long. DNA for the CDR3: TGTGCCAGCTCACCACAGCTAGCGGGGGCAGTAGCCGGGGAGCTGTTTTTT. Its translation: CASSPQLAGAVAGELFF.

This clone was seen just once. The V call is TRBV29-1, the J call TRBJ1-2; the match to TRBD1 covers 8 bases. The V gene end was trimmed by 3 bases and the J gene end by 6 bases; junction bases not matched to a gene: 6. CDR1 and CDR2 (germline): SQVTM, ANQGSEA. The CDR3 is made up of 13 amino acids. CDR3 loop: CSVDRAGGNGYTF. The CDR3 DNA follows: TGCAGCGTTGATAGGGCAGGGGGCAATGGCTACACCTTC.

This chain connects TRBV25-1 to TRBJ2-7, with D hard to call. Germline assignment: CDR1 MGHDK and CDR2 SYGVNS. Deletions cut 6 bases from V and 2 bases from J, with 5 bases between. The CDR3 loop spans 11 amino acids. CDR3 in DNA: TGTGCCAGCAGGAGGACCTACGAGCAGTACTTC. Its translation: CASRRTYEQYF.

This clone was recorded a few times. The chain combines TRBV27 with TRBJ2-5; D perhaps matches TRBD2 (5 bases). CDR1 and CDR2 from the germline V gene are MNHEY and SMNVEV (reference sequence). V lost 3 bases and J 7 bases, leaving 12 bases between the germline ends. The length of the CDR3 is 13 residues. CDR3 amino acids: CASSFQRHGTQYF. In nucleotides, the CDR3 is TGTGCCAGCAGTTTTCAGCGGCACGGGACCCAGTACTTC.

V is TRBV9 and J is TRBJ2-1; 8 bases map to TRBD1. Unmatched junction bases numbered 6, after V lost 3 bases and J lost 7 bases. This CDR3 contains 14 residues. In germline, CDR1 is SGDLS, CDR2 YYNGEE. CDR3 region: CASSGQGLGNEQFF. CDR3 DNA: TGTGCCAGCAGCGGACAGGGGCTGGGGAATGAGCAGTTCTTC.

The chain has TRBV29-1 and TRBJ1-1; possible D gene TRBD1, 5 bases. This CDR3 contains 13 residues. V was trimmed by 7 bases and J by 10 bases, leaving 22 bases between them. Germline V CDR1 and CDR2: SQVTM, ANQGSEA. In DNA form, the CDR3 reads TGCAGCGCAAAAGGGACCTGGGGCCTCGGAGCTTTCTTT. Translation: CSAKGTWGLGAFF.

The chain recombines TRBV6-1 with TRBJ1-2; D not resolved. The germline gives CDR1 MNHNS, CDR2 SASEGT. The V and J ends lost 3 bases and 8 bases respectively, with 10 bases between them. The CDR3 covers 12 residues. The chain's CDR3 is CASSETSYGYTF. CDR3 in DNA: TGTGCCAGCAGTGAGACCAGTTACGGCTACACCTTC.